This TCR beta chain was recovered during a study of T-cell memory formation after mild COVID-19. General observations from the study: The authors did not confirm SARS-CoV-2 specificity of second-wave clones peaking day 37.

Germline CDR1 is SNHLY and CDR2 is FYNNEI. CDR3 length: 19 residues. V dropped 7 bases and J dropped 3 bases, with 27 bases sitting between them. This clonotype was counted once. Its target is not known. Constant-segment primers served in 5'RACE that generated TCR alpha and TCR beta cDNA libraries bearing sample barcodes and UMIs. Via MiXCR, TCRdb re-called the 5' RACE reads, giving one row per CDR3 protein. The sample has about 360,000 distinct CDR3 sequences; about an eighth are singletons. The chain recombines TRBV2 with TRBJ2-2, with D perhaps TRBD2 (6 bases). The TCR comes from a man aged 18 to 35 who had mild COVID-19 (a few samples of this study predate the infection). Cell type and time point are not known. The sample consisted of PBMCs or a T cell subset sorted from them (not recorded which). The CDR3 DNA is TGTGCCAGCATAGAGGGGAGGCGAAGCAGGTTGCGGGACACCGGGGAGCTGTTTTTT. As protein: CASIEGRRSRLRDTGELFF.